This T cell receptor (beta chain) was retrieved from a study of shared clonotypes between healthy human individuals. Study context: Those who served as donors were a couple of women and three men between the ages of 18 and 49. Study-wide results and limits: Investigators collected only blood, and repertoires in tissues likely differ.

The table came from immunoSEQ multiplex PCR; TCRdb's copy has only in-frame clones and leaves some out. The sample lists 450,000 to 500,000 clones; approximately 80% were seen once. Germline CDR1 SGHAT, CDR2 FQNNGV. The CDR3 consists of 13 residues. V was pared by 6 bases and J by 2 bases, with 10 bases between. As regards this clone: Antigen unknown.

The TCR was taken from a woman aged 40-49 years in good health. Some clones in this sample may be carry-over from other donors' samples. Sequencing was carried out using PBMCs. The gene calls are TRBV11-2 and TRBJ1-1; D gene ambiguous. DNA for the CDR3: TGTGCCAGCAGTAGCACGGCCAACACTGAAGCTTTCTTT. This encodes CASSSTANTEAFF.